This TCR beta chain came from a study of T cells in Graves' hyperthyroidism and ophthalmopathy (dated by TCRdb to about 2019). With respect to the entire study: Peripheral blood was sampled at the time of initial diagnosis, prior to any treatment. Once sampling was done, hyperthyroidism patients were given methimazole at a starting dose of 30 mg daily, whereas ophthalmopathy patients were given high-dose intravenous methylprednisolone. TCR Vbeta CDR3 sequencing of 120 to 150 peripheral blood samples (about 45 ophthalmopathy, roughly 72 hyperthyroidism and approximately 17 progressor patients) is reported in the paper. An independent validation cohort of under 20 hyperthyroidism patients and over 15 patients who later progressed to ophthalmopathy tested prospective prediction of ophthalmopathy. The 100 or so discovery patients were randomly split 7:3 into training and test sets. The study also compared thyroid tissue and blood T-cell repertoires from more than 5 Graves' hyperthyroidism patients. A discovery cohort of about 95 patients, approximately 45 with Graves' ophthalmopathy and over 55 with stable Graves' hyperthyroidism, was used to find distinguishing TCR V-J signatures.

This clonotype was counted a single time. What this receptor recognizes is not known. Just one base apart from a much larger clone, this may be a read error. Moderately to severely active disease, a Clinical Activity Score of at least 3, a NOSPECS grade of at least 4, and a duration under 3 months were present in ophthalmopathy patients. Patients with uncontrolled infections, other autoimmune diseases, pregnancy or lactation were excluded. Diagnoses were based on clinical symptoms, serum thyroxine and TRAb, thyroid ultrasound and orbital computed tomography. PBMCs were separated from roughly 10 ml of fresh peripheral blood using Ficoll-Paque density gradient centrifugation. Trizol reagent was used to extract total RNA, and RNA quality was then checked on an Agilent 2100 Bioanalyzer. Paper-wide results and their limitations: Most expanded thyroid clonotypes (frequency above 0.001) were also detected in blood, suggesting blood repertoires may reflect thyroid immune responses. In validation, the model predicted progression to ophthalmopathy a median of roughly 6.5 months before onset, with about 70% sensitivity and almost 75% specificity. Sample size was not statistically predetermined, and investigators were not blinded to group allocation. Ophthalmopathy was separated from stable hyperthyroidism by a 13 V-J signature model, with 85% to 90% sensitivity and approximately 81% specificity obtained in cross-validation and 80%/75% obtained in testing.

Amplification of TCR beta CDR3 regions was carried out from RNA transcripts. The first round of RT-PCR for the TCR CDR3 was performed with the HTBI primer set and the Qiagen OneStep RT-PCR kit. Libraries were constructed in a second round of multiplex PCR, after which size selection and purification were performed. Sequencing of the libraries was done on an Illumina HiSeq2000 using paired-end 100 bp reads. In the authors' own workflow: SOAPnuke was used to process the raw data, with reads discarded if the reads contained adapters or uncalled bases, had a mean Phred below 15, or lacked an exact constant-primer or identifier match. COPE v1.2.5 was used to merge the high-quality paired reads, and each unique nucleotide sequence was defined as a clonotype. MiTCR v1.1 was used to align clonotypes to the IMGT TRBV, TRBD and TRBJ reference segments. Analysis was restricted to V-J combinations with a frequency above 0.0001, which covered over 98% of repertoires. The TCS score was defined as the ratio of F50 (clonal expansion) to E x V (chaos), calculated using BLOSUM62-based TCRdist between CDR3 peptides within each V-J. Welch's t-statistics and random forest reduced fewer than 550 V-J features to some 14, which were used in a naive Bayes classifier (R e1071). Using fastp at Q25 and MiXCR, TCRdb reprocessed the public reads and kept productive beta chains. Records with the same CDR3 protein are collapsed into one entry carrying the most frequent genes and DNA. Here the V and J calls rest on TCRdb's processing, not on the authors' analysis. Present in this sample are about 500,000 distinct CDR3 sequences, about 16% of which were seen just once. The ten largest clonotypes hold around 32% of the sample.

Material for sequencing was blood. The sequence was collected from a woman under 40 with Graves' ophthalmopathy.

The DNA sequence is given as TGTGCCAACAGCCTTAGCGGCAACCACAATGAGCAGTTCTTC. This codes for CANSLSGNHNEQFF. The sequence is built from TRBV7-2 and TRBJ2-1; the D segment could be TRBD2, given 6 matching bases. Via the germline V gene, CDR1 is SGHTA and CDR2 FQGNSA. Its CDR3 holds 14 amino acids, cysteine through phenylalanine. The CDR3 DNA has 42 bases and is translated from base 1.